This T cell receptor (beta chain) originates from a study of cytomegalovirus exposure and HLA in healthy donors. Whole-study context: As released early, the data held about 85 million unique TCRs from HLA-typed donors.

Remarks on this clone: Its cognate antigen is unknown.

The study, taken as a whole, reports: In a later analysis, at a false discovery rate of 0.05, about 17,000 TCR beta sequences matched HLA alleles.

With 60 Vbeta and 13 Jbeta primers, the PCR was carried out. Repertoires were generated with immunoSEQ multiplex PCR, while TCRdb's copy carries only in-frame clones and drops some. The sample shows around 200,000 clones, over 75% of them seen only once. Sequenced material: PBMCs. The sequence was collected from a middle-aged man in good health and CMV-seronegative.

The CDR3 sequence: CASSLVWANTEAFF. The CDR3 region has the DNA TGTGCCAGCAGCTTAGTTTGGGCGAACACTGAAGCTTTCTTT. The chain joins TRBV7-2 to TRBJ1-1; D gene ambiguous. Trimming cost V 1 base and J 1 base, with 7 bases left between them. Germline V gene data show CDR1 as SGHTA and CDR2 as FQGNSA. The length of the CDR3 is 14 residues.